The T cell receptor beta chain described here comes from a study of T-cell memory formation after mild COVID-19. Across the study: TCR clustering was largely donor specific. Whole-study findings and limits: Contracting CD4+ clones lay largely in CM and EM, with CD8+ ones residing in EMRA.

This clonotype was picked up many times. Its cognate antigen is unknown. CDR3 length: 15 residues. The V gene end was trimmed by 3 bases and the J gene end by 6 bases; junction bases not matched to a gene: 7. CDR1 is SGDLS, CDR2 YYNGEE, per germline. TCRdb redid the calling of the 5' RACE reads with MiXCR, one entry per CDR3 protein. This sample has roughly 480,000 distinct CDR3 sequences, with nearly 25% found just once. The V gene is TRBV9, the J gene TRBJ2-3, with 10 bases fitting TRBD2. Material: PBMCs or a T cell subset sorted from them (not recorded which). The sequence was collected from an adult woman who had mild COVID-19 (a few samples of this study predate the infection). Cell type and time point are not known. CDR3 sequence: CASSGSGGAADTQYF. In DNA form, the CDR3 reads TGTGCCAGCAGCGGGAGCGGGGGGGCAGCGGATACGCAGTATTTT.